Shown below are 10 T cell receptor beta chains from a single sample sequenced in a study of blood T cell repertoires in COVID-19. Assay used: immunoSEQ multiplex PCR; TCRdb lists only in-frame clones, some missing. The top ten clones hold 1% to 1.5% of a sample with around 380,000 clones, around 87% of them seen once. Sequencing input: PBMCs or T cells enriched from blood (not recorded which). All receptors derive from a man younger than 40 who had recovered from COVID-19.

This rearrangement joins TRBV5-1 to TRBJ1-5; TRBD1 might be the D (6 bases). The CDR3 contains 14 residues. Germline V gene data show CDR1 as SGHRS and CDR2 as YFSETQ. Trimming pared 3 bases from V and 7 bases from J, leaving 14 bases between. The CDR3 region is CASSWGQRGQPQHF. CDR3 in DNA: TGCGCCAGCAGCTGGGGGCAACGAGGGCAGCCCCAGCATTTT.

This clone has only one observation. The J gene is TRBJ1-2, the V gene TRBV9, with D unresolved. Germline V CDR1 and CDR2: SGDLS, YYNGEE. With 2 bases removed from V and 5 bases from J, the gap between germline ends came to 10 bases. The CDR3 loop spans 13 amino acids. The CDR3 is CASSVGVEYGYTF. The CDR3, as DNA: TGTGCCAGCAGCGTCGGGGTGGAATATGGCTACACCTTC.

CDR3 bases: TGTGCCAGCAGCGTATCCCTCCAGGGCAGCTCTGGAAACACCATATATTTT. It encodes CASSVSLQGSSGNTIYF. The V gene is TRBV9, the J gene TRBJ1-3, with D possibly TRBD1 on 5 matching bases. V shed 1 base and J shed 0 bases, with 14 bases lying between them. The CDR3 spans 17 residues. Germline V gene lookup returns CDR1 SGDLS and CDR2 YYNGEE.

The rearrangement links TRBV27 to TRBJ1-6; 9 nucleotides agree with TRBD1. The V gene end was trimmed by 8 bases and the J gene end by 6 bases; junction bases not matched to a gene: 2. CDR1 MNHEY and CDR2 SMNVEV come from the germline V gene (reference sequence). CDR3 length equals 13 residues. The chain's CDR3 is CASRTGANSPLHF. Here the CDR3 DNA reads TGTGCCAGCCGGACAGGGGCTAATTCACCCCTCCACTTT.

The CDR3 spells CASSLWGRVATEAFF. The DNA of the CDR3 is TGTGCCAGCAGCTTATGGGGCCGAGTGGCCACTGAAGCTTTCTTT. This sequence joins TRBV11-2 and TRBJ1-1; tentatively, D is TRBD1 (5 bases). The V gene lost 2 bases and the J gene lost 4 bases, with 14 bases spanning the gap. The germline V gene has CDR1 SGHAT and CDR2 FQNNGV. The CDR3 is 15 amino acids.

The CDR3 DNA sequence: TGTGCTAGTGGTTTCCTAGCGGGGATCTACAATGAGCAGTTCTTC. It is translated as CASGFLAGIYNEQFF. The V call is TRBV12-5, the J call TRBJ2-1; 9 bases align to TRBD2. The CDR3 contains 15 residues. V shed 3 bases and J 3 bases; nucleotides not matched to a gene: 3. Looked up from germline, CDR1 is LGHNT and CDR2 is FRNRAP.

This clone was picked up one time. The CDR3 region is CASRLDRGANTEAFF. For the CDR3, the DNA is TGTGCCAGCAGACTGGACAGGGGAGCAAACACTGAAGCTTTCTTT. The chain is built from TRBV6-5 and TRBJ1-1, with 9 nucleotides matching TRBD1. V trimming: 6 bases; J trimming: 2 bases; junction bases outside the gene matches: 7. Germline V gives CDR1 MNHEY, CDR2 SVGAGI. CDR3 length: 15 residues.

This rearrangement joins TRBV7-9 to TRBJ1-2; D gene ambiguous. The CDR3 length is 16 residues. Germline-derived CDR1 and CDR2 are SEHNR and FQNEAQ (reference sequence). Trimming cost V 1 base and J 0 bases, with 12 bases left between them. The CDR3 coding sequence is TGTGCCAGCAGCTTAGTGCCCCGGGTAGCTAACTATGGCTACACCTTC. Encoded protein: CASSLVPRVANYGYTF.

The gene calls are TRBV9 and TRBJ1-1; D is possibly TRBD1 (6 bases). CDR1 SGDLS and CDR2 YYNGEE come from the germline V gene. The CDR3 is 15 residues long. Deletions cut 3 bases from V and 4 bases from J, with 16 bases between. The CDR3 loop is CASSALQGVATEAFF. The CDR3 DNA reads TGTGCCAGCAGCGCCCTACAGGGAGTGGCCACTGAAGCTTTCTTT.

The chain couples TRBV4-3 to TRBJ1-6, with D possibly being TRBD1 (5 bases). The CDR3 contains 19 residues. Germline V gene lookup returns CDR1 LGHNA and CDR2 YSLEER. V shed 5 bases and J shed 0 bases, with 20 bases lying between them. CDR3 bases: TGCGCCAGCAGCGCCTGGGCAGGGCAAGGAAGCTCCTATAATTCACCCCTCCACTTT. Translated, it gives CASSAWAGQGSSYNSPLHF.